This is a list of T cell receptor beta chains from one sample in a study of T cells after yellow fever vaccination. TCRdb passed the 5' RACE reads through MiXCR, listing each CDR3 protein once. Of approximately 110,000 distinct CDR3 sequences listed, under 8.5% are singletons. The material sequenced was CD4+ T cells sorted from PBMCs, taken roughly 10 days after the first yellow fever vaccination. Receptor source: a man between 18 and 35 years old who received the YFV17D yellow fever vaccine. CDR3s include the opening cysteine and the closing phenylalanine or tryptophan. A D gene is named only where the DNA matches it firmly. Size values are once, few and many counts, or a class for expanded clones, and some rows have none.

d_call j_call clone_size cdr3_length v_call cdr3_nt cdr3_aa
NA TRBJ1-1 few 14 TRBV7-7 TGTGCTAGCAGCTTAGAGGCGGGTTTCACTGAAGCTTTCTTT CASSLEAGFTEAFF
TRBD1 TRBJ2-2 many 15 TRBV18 TGTGCCAGCTCACCCGACAGGGGGCTTTCCGGGGAGCTGTTTTTT CASSPDRGLSGELFF
NA TRBJ2-5 many 16 TRBV7-9 TGTGCCAGCAGCTCCTTGACCGACAGGTACCAAGAGACCCAGTACTTC CASSSLTDRYQETQYF
NA TRBJ1-5 few 14 TRBV6-1 TGTGCCAGCAGGAGACTCCCCTCCAATCAGCCCCAGCATTTT CASRRLPSNQPQHF
NA TRBJ2-7 NA 12 TRBV2 TGTGCCAGCAGGTCGGACCGTCACGAGCAGTACTTC CASRSDRHEQYF
NA TRBJ1-4 many 12 TRBV20-1 TGCAGTGCTAGAGATAGAAGGGCGAAACTGTTTTTT CSARDRRAKLFF
TRBD2 TRBJ2-6 NA 14 TRBV20-1 TGCAGTGCCCCGGGGGAGGGTGGGGCCAACGTCCTGACTTTC CSAPGEGGANVLTF
TRBD1 TRBJ2-2 many 17 TRBV24-1 TGTGCCACCAGTGGACAGGGACCACCTTCGCTCACCGGGGAGCTGTTTTTT CATSGQGPPSLTGELFF
TRBD1 TRBJ1-1 many 11 TRBV6-2/TRBV6-3 TGTGCCAGCAACCAGGGGGCTGAAGCTTTCTTT CASNQGAEAFF
NA TRBJ2-6 few 16 TRBV5-8 TGTGCCAGCAGCTTGCTTTCGTACCCTGGGGCCAACGTCCTGACTTTC CASSLLSYPGANVLTF